These 18 T cell receptor beta chains came from one sample sequenced in a study of tumor-infiltrating lymphocytes in primary liver carcinoma. The investigators made TCR beta cDNA from approximately 0.5 ug total RNA, using a constant-region primer. What produced the TCR beta libraries was three nested multiplex PCR rounds using slightly modified ARM-PCR. A C-beta reverse primer was combined with TRBV1-TRBV30 forward primers in the first two PCR rounds, and each round had about 10 cycles. TCRdb ran MiXCR on the multiplex PCR reads and lists one entry per CDR3 protein. Counted here are tens of thousands of distinct CDR3 sequences, about three quarters occurring once; the ten biggest clones make up approximately 26%. Co-extraction of RNA and DNA was performed on roughly 20-33 mg of unsorted bulk tissue. The specimen was tumor-adjacent normal liver tissue. The receptors were sampled from a man between 35 and 55 years old with primary liver carcinoma and hepatitis B virus infection.

With regard to this clonotype: At one end the junction does not follow the germline gene, possibly because of a read error. The chain recombines TRBV12-3 or TRBV12-4 with TRBJ2-7; weak D call: TRBD1 (5 bases). The CDR3 has 12 residues. CDR3 in DNA: TGTACCAGCAGAGCTTTAGGGGCCGAGCAGTACTTC. This gives the protein CTSRALGAEQYF.

A word on this clonotype: This could be a read error, since a much larger clone is one nucleotide away. The chain couples TRBV24-1 to TRBJ2-1; TRBD2 agrees at 13 bases. Trimming at V came to 3 bases and at J to 8 bases, leaving 6 bases not matched to a gene. From germline, CDR1 is KGHDR and CDR2 SFDVKD. This CDR3 is 16 amino acids long. The CDR3 is CATSDPGTSGNDEQFF. CDR3 sequence (DNA): TGTGCCACCAGTGATCCCGGGACTAGCGGGAATGATGAGCAGTTCTTC.

The chain has TRBV11-2 and TRBJ2-1, with 7 bases matching TRBD2. V was clipped by 5 bases and J by 8 bases; unmatched bases: 24. The CDR3 is made up of 19 amino acids. The germline V gene encodes CDR1 SGHAT and CDR2 FQNNGV. CDR3 DNA sequence: TGTGCCAGCAGCCCAGCTAGCGGAACCGGCCTGAGCTCCTTCCATGAGCAGTTCTTC. Translating it yields CASSPASGTGLSSFHEQFF.

A note on this clonotype: A much larger clone lies one base from this, so it may be a read error. The genes are TRBV6-4 and TRBJ1-2; 7 nucleotides match TRBD1. There are 15 residues in the CDR3. The J segment lost 6 bases and the V segment lost 1 base, leaving 8 bases of the junction unmatched. From germline, CDR1 is MRHNA and CDR2 SNTAGT. The CDR3 region is CASSDLPGGADGYTF. As DNA, the CDR3 is TGTGCCAGCAGTGACTTACCAGGGGGGGCAGATGGCTACACCTTC.

This clonotype was detected ten times or more. This rearrangement joins TRBV6-2 or TRBV6-3 to TRBJ2-1; D call uncertain. CDR3 size: 12 residues. V lost 8 bases, J lost 0 bases, and 5 bases lay in between. Looked up from germline, CDR1 is MNHEY and CDR2 is SVGEGT. DNA of the CDR3: TGTGCCAGCGCGGACTCCTACAATGAGCAGTTCTTC. This gives the protein CASADSYNEQFF.

This chain uses TRBV5-5 with TRBJ2-5, with 9 positions matching TRBD2. V was clipped by 1 base and J by 7 bases; unmatched bases: 11. Germline CDR1 is SGHKS and CDR2 is YYEKEE (reference sequence). The CDR3 is 16 amino acids. DNA of the CDR3: TGTGCCAGCAGCTTGATCGGGACTAGCTCTTGGGGGACCCAGTACTTC. This codes for CASSLIGTSSWGTQYF.

As to this clonotype: This may stem from a read error, because a much larger clone lies one nucleotide away. The chain recombines TRBV5-1 with TRBJ2-1; the D gene is possibly TRBD2 (5 bases). The CDR3 length is 15 residues. CDR1 is SGHRS, CDR2 YFSETQ, per germline. Trimming took 6 bases from V and 6 from J, leaving 19 bases between them. In DNA form, the CDR3 reads TGCGCCAGCACCCTCCTAGTGAGCGGTTTCAATGAGCAGTTCTTC. Translation: CASTLLVSGFNEQFF.

In its sample, this clonotype was seen a few times. One junction end does not reproduce the germline sequence, and a read error may be involved. The gene calls are TRBV7-8 and TRBJ2-3; tentative D call: TRBD2 (6 bases). The germline V gene has CDR1 SGHVS and CDR2 FQNEAQ. This CDR3 has 14 amino acids. The CDR3 DNA is TGTGCCAGCAGCATTAGCGGATACACATATACGCAGTATTTT. The encoded protein is CASSISGYTYTQYF.

This rearrangement joins TRBV7-8 to TRBJ2-7, with 7 positions matching TRBD2. This CDR3 spans 17 amino acids. Germline trimming cut 5 bases from V and 6 bases from J; bases unmatched to any gene: 19. Germline loops: CDR1 SGHVS, CDR2 FQNEAQ. DNA for the CDR3: TGTGCCAGCAGCCTGAGGGGAGGGACTATGGTTACTCTCGAGCAGTACTTC. Translated: CASSLRGGTMVTLEQYF.

Notes on this clonotype: A junction boundary mismatches the germline segment, possibly from a read error. The chain recombines TRBV6-1 with TRBJ2-3, with D possibly being TRBD1 (5 bases). Germline assignment: CDR1 MNHNS and CDR2 SASEGT. The CDR3 runs to 12 residues. The CDR3 loop is CANSEVGETWYF. CDR3 in DNA: TGTGCCAACAGTGAAGTAGGGGAAACATGGTATTTT.

The chain recombines TRBV10-3 with TRBJ1-1; D is uncertain. V lost 7 bases to trimming and J lost 3 bases, with 12 bases between them. This CDR3 contains 13 residues. Germline V gene data show CDR1 as ENHRY and CDR2 as SYGVKD. CDR3 sequence: CAIKAWEDTEAFF. The CDR3 coding sequence is TGTGCCATCAAGGCATGGGAGGACACTGAAGCTTTCTTT.

The table lists this clonotype with a few counts. One end of the junction varies from germline; a read error may be responsible. The chain employs TRBV29-1 and TRBJ2-1; weak D call: TRBD2 (7 bases). The CDR3 consists of 16 residues. CDR1 is SQVTM, CDR2 ANQGSEA, per germline. The CDR3, as DNA: TGCAGTGTTGAAGGGGGAGCGGGGAGCTCCCACAATGAGCAGTTCTTC. It codes for CSVEGGAGSSHNEQFF.

With regard to this clonotype: One end of the junction does not line up with germline, which may come from a read error. This chain joins TRBV11-2 and TRBJ2-6; the D call may be TRBD1 or TRBD2 (5 bases each). CDR1 and CDR2 (germline): SGHAT, FQNNGV. This CDR3 spans 16 amino acids. This CDR3 is CASSVGLGAGANVLTF. DNA for the CDR3: TGTGCCAGCAGCGTAGGTCTCGGGGCTGGGGCCAATGTCCTGACTTTC.

This clonotype was counted only a few times. A much larger clone lies a single base off, so this may be a read error. The chain recombines TRBV11-2 with TRBJ2-4, with D uncertain. The CDR3 has 15 residues. Germline V lookup: CDR1 SGHAT, CDR2 FQNNGV. V lost 7 bases and J 0 bases, leaving 13 bases between the germline ends. CDR3: CASTISAVAKNIQYF. In DNA, the CDR3 is TGTGCCAGCACCATTTCGGCGGTAGCCAAAAACATTCAGTACTTC. The whole variable domain, filled in from reference TRBV11-2 and TRBJ2-4, reads EAGVAQSPRYKIIEKRQSVAFWCNPISGHATLYWYQQILGQGPKLLIQFQNNGVVDDSQLPKDRFSAERLKGVDSTLKIQPAKLEDSAVYLCASTISAVAKNIQYFGAGTRLSVL.

In the case of this clonotype: Because the CDR3 is missing its conserved closing phenylalanine or tryptophan, this is likely a read error. The chain uses TRBV11-2 and TRBJ1-2, with 9 bases matching TRBD1. The junction had 12 bases not matched to a gene; V was cut back by 6 bases and J by 7 bases. The CDR3 length is 15 residues. The germline CDR1 and CDR2 sequences are SGHAT and FQNNGV. CDR3 loop: CASSHTGGSSPGYTL. The CDR3 DNA sequence: TGTGCCAGCAGTCATACAGGGGGCTCCTCCCCTGGCTACACCTTA.

With respect to this clonotype: Since a much larger clone is just one base distant, this may be a read error. The rearrangement links TRBV25-1 to TRBJ1-5; D gene unclear. The CDR3 spans 13 residues. CDR1 MGHDK and CDR2 SYGVNS come from the germline V gene. CDR3 in DNA: TGTGCCGGCAGTGAAATGGGCAATCAGCCCCAGCATTTT. The encoded protein is CAGSEMGNQPQHF.

This clonotype is judged medium-sized (0.01 to 0.1%). This chain connects TRBV11-1 to TRBJ2-1; D might be TRBD2 (6 bases). The V end was cut by 5 bases, the J end by 6 bases, with 17 bases between. The germline V gene encodes CDR1 SGHAT and CDR2 FQDESV (reference sequence). The CDR3 runs 15 residues. The CDR3 here is CASSPRDSPSNEQFF. The CDR3 coding sequence is TGTGCCAGCAGCCCGCGGGACTCCCCTTCCAATGAGCAGTTCTTC.

A word on this clonotype: A much larger clonotype is one base distant, so this may be a read error. This chain connects TRBV7-2 to TRBJ2-1, with a weak D call TRBD1 (6 bases). This CDR3 comprises 16 residues. Germline CDR1 and CDR2: SGHTA and FQGNSA. V was shortened by 4 bases and J by 2 bases, with 15 bases between the two germline ends. The DNA of the CDR3 is TGTGCCAGCAGCTCTGGGCAGGGGTGGCCCTACAATGAGCAGTTCTTC. Residues: CASSSGQGWPYNEQFF. The complete variable domain, with remaining parts taken from reference TRBV7-2 and TRBJ2-1, reads GAGVSQSPSNKVTEKGKDVELRCDPISGHTALYWYRQSLGQGLEFLIYFQGNSAPDKSGLPSDRFSAERTGGSVSTLTIQRTQQEDSAVYLCASSSGQGWPYNEQFFGPGTRLTVL.